What follows are 12 T cell receptor beta chains derived from one specimen sequenced in a study of T cells in Graves' hyperthyroidism and ophthalmopathy. Amplified regions were TCR beta CDR3 sequences from RNA transcripts. First-round RT-PCR with HTBI primers amplified the TCR CDR3 region. A single record per CDR3 protein comes from TCRdb applying MiXCR to the multiplex PCR reads. The sample lists roughly 520,000 distinct CDR3 sequences; approximately 24% were seen once. The sequenced material came from blood. These receptors all stem from a woman aged 25-40 years with Graves' ophthalmopathy.

V usage is TRBV27 and J usage is TRBJ2-7; D is ambiguous. The CDR3 contains 15 residues. Trimming shortened V by 5 bases and J by 5 bases, and 19 bases separated the two germline ends. Germline V CDR1 and CDR2: MNHEY, SMNVEV (reference sequence). CDR3 DNA: TGTGCCAGCAGTCGGCCCTGGACCGATCGTCACGAGCAGTACTTC. Protein: CASSRPWTDRHEQYF.

This rearrangement joins TRBV28 to TRBJ2-5; 8 bases match TRBD1. The ends lost 2 bases at V and 2 bases at J; junction bases unmatched: 4. Germline values: CDR1 MDHEN, CDR2 SYDVKM. The CDR3 is made up of 15 amino acids. In DNA, the CDR3 is TGTGCCAGCAGTTTAGGGCGACAGGGGCAAGAGACCCAGTACTTC. It specifies CASSLGRQGQETQYF.

This clonotype was picked up many times. This chain joins TRBV6-5 and TRBJ1-3, with TRBD1 matching 7 bases. The junction had 4 bases not matched to a gene; V was cut back by 0 bases and J by 2 bases. This CDR3 has 16 amino acids. Germline loops: CDR1 MNHEY, CDR2 SVGAGI. In DNA, the CDR3 is TGTGCCAGCAGTTACTCGACAGGGCCCACTGGAAACACCATATATTTT. The encoded protein is CASSYSTGPTGNTIYF.

In this sample, this clonotype turned up many times. This sequence joins TRBV29-1 and TRBJ2-5, with D uncertain. Germline V gives CDR1 SQVTM, CDR2 ANQGSEA. The V gene lost 3 bases and the J gene lost 1 base, with 12 bases spanning the gap. This CDR3 spans 14 amino acids. CDR3: CSVESPRFQETQYF. DNA for the CDR3: TGCAGCGTTGAGAGTCCGAGGTTCCAAGAGACCCAGTACTTC.

The table lists this clonotype with many counts. The chain is built from TRBV6-1 and TRBJ2-5; tentative D call: TRBD2 (5 bases). The CDR3 length is 17 residues. Germline loops: CDR1 MNHNS, CDR2 SASEGT. V gave up 6 bases and J gave up 1 base, with 21 bases separating them. CDR3 DNA sequence: TGTGCCAGCAGCAGCGGTGGAATCGAGATCGGCCAAGAGACCCAGTACTTC. This codes for CASSSGGIEIGQETQYF.

The chain is built from TRBV6-2 or TRBV6-3 and TRBJ2-6; D not resolved. Germline V gene lookup returns CDR1 MNHEY and CDR2 SVGEGT. The CDR3 covers 15 residues. Trimming removed 5 bases at V and 0 bases at J, with 8 bases between. CDR3 region: CASSGRLSGANVLTF. The CDR3 DNA is TGTGCCAGCAGTGGACGTCTCTCTGGGGCCAACGTCCTGACTTTC.

The chain employs TRBV18 and TRBJ2-7; D is undetermined. The CDR3 totals 14 residues. Germline V gene sequence: CDR1 KGHSH, CDR2 LQKENI. V was clipped by 3 bases and J by 3 bases, with 12 bases between them. The CDR3, as DNA: TGTGCCAGCTCACCGTTGGCACCGGACTACGAGCAGTACTTC. Encoded protein: CASSPLAPDYEQYF.

In its sample, this clonotype was seen many times. The V call is TRBV6-5, the J call TRBJ1-5; TRBD1 agrees at 8 bases. Germline CDR1 MNHEY, CDR2 SVGAGI. The CDR3 is 13 residues long. With V trimmed by 6 bases and J by 7 bases, 5 bases remained unmatched. The CDR3 DNA sequence: TGTGCCAGCAGCAGGGGGCAGCGGCAGCCCCAGCATTTT. Its protein is CASSRGQRQPQHF.

This sequence joins TRBV12-3 or TRBV12-4 and TRBJ1-1; 8 nucleotides agree with TRBD1. The V gene end was trimmed by 5 bases and the J gene end by 0 bases; junction bases not matched to a gene: 5. The CDR3 covers 15 residues. CDR3 region: CASSPGQGVNTEAFF. The CDR3 coding sequence is TGTGCCAGCAGTCCCGGACAGGGAGTGAACACTGAAGCTTTCTTT.

This clonotype showed up many times. CDR3 residues: CASSRRRGQPQHF. For the CDR3, the DNA is TGTGCCAGCAGCCGGCGACGGGGGCAGCCCCAGCATTTT. The rearrangement uses TRBV11-2 and TRBJ1-5; tentatively, D is TRBD1 (5 bases). The ends were cut back, 5 bases at V and 7 bases at J, with 12 bases in the middle. The V gene's germline CDR1 is SGHAT and CDR2 FQNNGV. The CDR3 spans 13 residues.

The chain recombines TRBV4-1 with TRBJ2-2; D is possibly TRBD2 (6 bases). The germline V gene has CDR1 MGHRA and CDR2 YSYEKL. The CDR3 runs 14 residues. Trimming took off 4 bases at V and 3 bases at J, with 9 bases between the two ends. CDR3 in amino acids: CASSRSGDTGELFF. CDR3 in DNA: TGCGCCAGCAGCCGGTCGGGGGACACCGGGGAGCTGTTTTTT.

The gene calls are TRBV9 and TRBJ2-5; no definite D call. There are 16 residues in the CDR3. With 0 bases removed from V and 2 bases from J, the gap between germline ends came to 14 bases. Germline lookup yields CDR1 SGDLS and CDR2 YYNGEE. Here the CDR3 reads CASSVGNQYPQETQYF. The CDR3 region has the DNA TGTGCCAGCAGCGTAGGAAATCAGTACCCACAAGAGACCCAGTACTTC.